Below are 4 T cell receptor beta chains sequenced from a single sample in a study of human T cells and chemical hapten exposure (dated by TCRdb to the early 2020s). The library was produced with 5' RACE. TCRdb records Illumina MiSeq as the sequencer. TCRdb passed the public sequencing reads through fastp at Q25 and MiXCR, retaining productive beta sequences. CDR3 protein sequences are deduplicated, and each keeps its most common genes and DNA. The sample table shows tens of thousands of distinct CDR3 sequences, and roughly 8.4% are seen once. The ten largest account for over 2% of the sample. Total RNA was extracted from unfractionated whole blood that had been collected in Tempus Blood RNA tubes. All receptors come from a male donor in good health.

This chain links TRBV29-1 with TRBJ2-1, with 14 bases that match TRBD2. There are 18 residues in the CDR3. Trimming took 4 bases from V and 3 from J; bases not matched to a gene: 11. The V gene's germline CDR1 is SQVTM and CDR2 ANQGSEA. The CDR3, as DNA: TGCAGCGTTGGAGGGACTAGCGGGAGTCCAGGGGGCTACAATGAGCAGTTCTTC. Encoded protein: CSVGGTSGSPGGYNEQFF.

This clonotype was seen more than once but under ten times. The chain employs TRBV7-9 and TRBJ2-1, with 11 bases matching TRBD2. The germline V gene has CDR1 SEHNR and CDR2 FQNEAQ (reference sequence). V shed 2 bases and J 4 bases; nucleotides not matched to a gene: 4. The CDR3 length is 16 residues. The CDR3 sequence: CASSLLAGGVYNEQFF. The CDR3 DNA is TGTGCCAGCAGCTTACTAGCGGGGGGCGTATACAATGAGCAGTTCTTC.

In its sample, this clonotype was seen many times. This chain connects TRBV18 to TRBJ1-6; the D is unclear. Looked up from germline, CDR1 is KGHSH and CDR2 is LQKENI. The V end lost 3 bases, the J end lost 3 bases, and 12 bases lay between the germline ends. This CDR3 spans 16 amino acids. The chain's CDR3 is CASSPKDELYNSPLHF. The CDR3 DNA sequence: TGTGCCAGCTCACCCAAGGACGAGCTCTATAATTCACCCCTCCACTTT.

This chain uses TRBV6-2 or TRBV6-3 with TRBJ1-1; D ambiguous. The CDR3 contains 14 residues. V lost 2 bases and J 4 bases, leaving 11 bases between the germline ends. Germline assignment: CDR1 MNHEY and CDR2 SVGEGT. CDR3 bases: TGTGCCAGCAGTTACAGGGAATACGGCACTGAAGCTTTCTTT. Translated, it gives CASSYREYGTEAFF.